This TCR beta chain was documented in a study of chemoradiotherapy in HPV16-positive cancers. Overall study: A couple of HPV16-positive patients' cells yielded candidate HPV-specific clones and common motifs.

The CDR3 has 11 residues. Per the germline V gene, CDR1 is DFQATT and CDR2 is SNEGSKA (reference sequence). The V gene lost 1 base and the J gene lost 5 bases, with 5 bases spanning the gap. There are a few counts of this clone. Antigen: not known. Here immunoSEQ multiplex PCR was the method, and the copy in TCRdb shows in-frame clones only, minus some. The table shows tens of thousands of clones, with around 80% occurring only once. General observations from the study: In HPV16-positive patients, HPV-responsive T-cell expansion tracked better recurrence-free survival. Candidate HPV-specific clones and E7-related TCR motifs grew in tumor during treatment. Only two HPV16-positive patients supplied the functional HPV-specificity definition.

The chain uses TRBV20-1 and TRBJ1-2; no firm D call. This TCR derives from a human donor with HPV-associated anogenital cancer. Sequenced material: blood, taken from a patient who underwent chemoradiotherapy. CDR3 loop: CSARGLYGYTF. The CDR3 nucleotides read TGCAGTGCTAGAGGATTGTATGGCTACACCTTC.